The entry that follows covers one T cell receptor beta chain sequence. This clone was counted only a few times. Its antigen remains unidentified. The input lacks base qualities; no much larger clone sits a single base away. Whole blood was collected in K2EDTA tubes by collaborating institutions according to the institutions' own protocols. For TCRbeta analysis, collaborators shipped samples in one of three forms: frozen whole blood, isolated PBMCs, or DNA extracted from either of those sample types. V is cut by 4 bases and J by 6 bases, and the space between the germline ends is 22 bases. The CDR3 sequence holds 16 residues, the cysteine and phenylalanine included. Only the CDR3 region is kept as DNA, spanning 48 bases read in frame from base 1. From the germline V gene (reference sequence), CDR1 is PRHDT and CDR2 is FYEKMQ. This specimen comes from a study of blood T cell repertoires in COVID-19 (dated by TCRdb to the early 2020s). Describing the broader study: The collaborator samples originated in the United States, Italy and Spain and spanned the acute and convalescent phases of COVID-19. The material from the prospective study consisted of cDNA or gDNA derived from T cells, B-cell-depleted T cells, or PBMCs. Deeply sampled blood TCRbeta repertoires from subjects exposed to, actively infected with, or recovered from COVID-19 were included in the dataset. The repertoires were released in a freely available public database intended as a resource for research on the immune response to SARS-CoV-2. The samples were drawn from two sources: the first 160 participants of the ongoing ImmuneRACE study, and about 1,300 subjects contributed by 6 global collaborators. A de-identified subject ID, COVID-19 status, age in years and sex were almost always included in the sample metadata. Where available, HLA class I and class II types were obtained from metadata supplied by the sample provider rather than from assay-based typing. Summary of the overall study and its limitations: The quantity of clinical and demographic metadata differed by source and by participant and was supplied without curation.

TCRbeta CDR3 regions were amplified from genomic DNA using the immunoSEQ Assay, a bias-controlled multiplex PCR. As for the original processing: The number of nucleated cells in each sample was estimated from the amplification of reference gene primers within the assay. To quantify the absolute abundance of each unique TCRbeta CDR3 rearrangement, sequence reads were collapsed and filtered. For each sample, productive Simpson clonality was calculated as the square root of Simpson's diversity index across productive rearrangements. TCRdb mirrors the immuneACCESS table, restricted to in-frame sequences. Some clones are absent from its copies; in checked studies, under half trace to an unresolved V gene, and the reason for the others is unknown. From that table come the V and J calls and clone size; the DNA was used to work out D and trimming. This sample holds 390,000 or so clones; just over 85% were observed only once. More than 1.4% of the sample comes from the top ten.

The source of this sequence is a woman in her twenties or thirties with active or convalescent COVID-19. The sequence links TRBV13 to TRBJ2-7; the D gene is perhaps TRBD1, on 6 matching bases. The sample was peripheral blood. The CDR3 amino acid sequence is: CASSSRDTIPPGEQYF. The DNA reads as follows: TGTGCCAGCAGCTCCCGGGACACCATTCCTCCTGGCGAGCAGTACTTC.